This T cell receptor beta chain was sequenced for a study of blood T cell repertoires in COVID-19. Overall study context: The United States, Italy and Spain supplied acute and convalescent COVID-19 samples. T cells, B-cell-depleted T cells, or PBMCs supplied cDNA or gDNA.

With 10 bases removed from V and 5 bases from J, the gap between germline ends came to 20 bases. The CDR3 is 14 residues long. Germline values: CDR1 MDHEN, CDR2 SYDVKM. Repertoires were generated with immunoSEQ multiplex PCR, while TCRdb's copy carries only in-frame clones and drops some. The sample records about 97,000 clones, roughly 85% being singletons. This sequence originates from a woman between 70 and 85 years old with active or convalescent COVID-19. This sequence joins TRBV28 and TRBJ1-2; weak D call: TRBD1 (6 bases). Sequencing input: peripheral blood. The CDR3 sequence: CAIQGQSRGYGYTF. In nucleotides, the CDR3 is TGTGCCATCCAAGGACAGTCCCGTGGGTATGGCTACACCTTC.